This entry lists 24 T cell receptor beta chains sequenced from one sample in a study of vaccination and CD4 T cells after COVID-19. These receptors' antigens are unknown. Treatment in this sample: roughly ten-day PBMC culture with coronavirus spike peptide pools or control peptides (ViraFEST assay). Scientists ran DNA taken from cultured CD4+ T cells through the Oncomine TCR Beta short-read assay for sequencing. TCRdb ran MiXCR on the PCR reads and lists one entry per CDR3 protein. Found here are 9,500 to 15,000 distinct CDR3 sequences, approximately 54% of them singletons; the top ten hold roughly a sixth. Sequencing was performed on cultured CD4+ T cells from blood, taken after SARS-CoV-2 vaccination. The origin of the receptors is a human donor with COVID-19.

The J gene is TRBJ2-3, the V gene TRBV6-5, with D unresolved. V was shortened by 2 bases and J by 0 bases, with 6 bases between the two germline ends. CDR1 is MNHEY and CDR2 is SVGAGI in the germline V gene. The CDR3 runs to 14 residues. The CDR3 loop is CASSYTGSTDTQYF. Here the CDR3 DNA reads TGTGCCAGCAGTTACACGGGTAGCACAGATACGCAGTATTTT.

The sample holds a few counts of this clonotype. The chain couples TRBV7-8 to TRBJ2-2, with D possibly matching TRBD2 (7 bases). CDR3 length equals 15 residues. Trimming cost V 5 bases and J 8 bases, with 18 bases left between them. Per the germline V gene, CDR1 is SGHVS and CDR2 is FQNEAQ. CDR3 coding DNA: TGTGCCAGCAGCCCCTGGGGGGGGGCGAAGGGGGAGCTGTTTTTT. Protein product: CASSPWGGAKGELFF.

A word on this clonotype: The junction does not match germline at one end; this may be a read error. The rearrangement uses TRBV27 and TRBJ2-2, with D perhaps TRBD1 (5 bases). The CDR3 runs 14 residues. Germline V gene sequence: CDR1 MNHEY, CDR2 SMNVEV (reference sequence). For the CDR3, the DNA is TGTACCAGCAGTCCCCCAGGGCTCACCGGGGAGCTGTTTTTT. This gives the protein CTSSPPGLTGELFF.

This clonotype was detected once. The chain joins TRBV27 to TRBJ1-2; the match to TRBD1 covers 9 bases. There are 12 residues in the CDR3. V shed 8 bases, J shed 7 bases, and the junction held 5 bases outside the gene matches. Germline V gene data show CDR1 as MNHEY and CDR2 as SMNVEV (reference sequence). CDR3 region: CASGQGKGGYTF. In DNA, the CDR3 is TGTGCCAGCGGACAGGGGAAGGGTGGCTACACCTTC.

The chain combines TRBV19 with TRBJ1-5; D unclear. Germline V gives CDR1 LNHDA, CDR2 SQIVND (reference sequence). The germline V and J ends were trimmed by 3 bases and 2 bases, with 5 bases remaining between them. The CDR3 loop spans 13 amino acids. CDR3 region: CASSITGNQPQHF. In nucleotides, the CDR3 is TGTGCCAGTAGTATCACGGGCAATCAGCCCCAGCATTTT. Full variable domain (outside the CDR3, taken from reference TRBV19 and TRBJ1-5): DGGITQSPKYLFRKEGQNVTLSCEQNLNHDAMYWYRQDPGQGLRLIYYSQIVNDFQKGDIAEGYSVSREKKESFPLTVTSAQKNPTAFYLCASSITGNQPQHFGDGTRLSIL.

This clonotype showed up just a few times. The gene calls are TRBV6-1 and TRBJ2-5; weak D call: TRBD2 (6 bases). Germline V CDR1 and CDR2: MNHNS, SASEGT. CDR3 length: 13 residues. The ends were cut back, 6 bases at V and 1 base at J, with 9 bases in the middle. The CDR3 region has the DNA TGTGCCAGCAGCTTTAGCGGCCAAGAGACCCAGTACTTC. Translated: CASSFSGQETQYF.

The table lists this clonotype with a few counts. The chain links TRBV7-2 to TRBJ2-7; D might be TRBD1 (7 bases). Trimming left V 1 base short and J 7 bases short, with 20 bases between. Germline lookup yields CDR1 SGHTA and CDR2 FQGNSA. The CDR3 runs to 16 residues. Here the CDR3 reads CASSLERQGDWKEQYF. The CDR3 nucleotides read TGTGCCAGCAGCTTAGAGCGGCAGGGGGACTGGAAAGAGCAGTACTTC. The complete variable domain, with remaining parts taken from reference TRBV7-2 and TRBJ2-7, reads GAGVSQSPSNKVTEKGKDVELRCDPISGHTALYWYRQSLGQGLEFLIYFQGNSAPDKSGLPSDRFSAERTGGSVSTLTIQRTQQEDSAVYLCASSLERQGDWKEQYFGPGTRLTVT.

V gene TRBV7-9 combines with J gene TRBJ1-2; 9 nucleotides match TRBD1. The V gene end was trimmed by 1 base and the J gene end by 3 bases; junction bases not matched to a gene: 9. CDR1 is SEHNR, CDR2 FQNEAQ, per germline (reference sequence). CDR3 size: 17 residues. CDR3 nucleotide sequence: TGTGCCAGCAGCTTAGGAACAGGGGGCTCGAGGTACTATGGCTACACCTTC. Amino acid sequence: CASSLGTGGSRYYGYTF.

The V and J genes are TRBV6-1 and TRBJ1-2; 8 nucleotides match TRBD1. V lost 6 bases and J lost 4; bases outside the gene matches: 7. This CDR3 is 14 amino acids long. The V gene's germline CDR1 is MNHNS and CDR2 SASEGT. CDR3 sequence reads: CASRRGQGIYGYTF. In DNA, the CDR3 is TGTGCCAGCAGGCGAGGACAGGGCATCTATGGCTACACCTTC.

J is TRBJ2-5 and V is TRBV28; TRBD1 agrees at 9 bases. Germline values: CDR1 MDHEN, CDR2 SYDVKM. Germline trimming cut 5 bases from V and 3 bases from J; bases unmatched to any gene: 7. The CDR3 has 15 amino acids. The CDR3 loop reads CASSKQGAAKETQYF. The CDR3, as DNA: TGTGCCAGCAGTAAACAGGGGGCTGCGAAAGAGACCCAGTACTTC.

V usage is TRBV28 and J usage is TRBJ1-6, with D maybe TRBD1 (6 bases). V was cut by 4 bases and J by 0 bases, with 10 bases left in between. Germline CDR1 and CDR2: MDHEN and SYDVKM. This CDR3 has 16 amino acids. The CDR3 coding sequence is TGTGCCAGCAGTTCCGGACAGAGCTCCTATAATTCACCCCTCCACTTT. It yields the protein CASSSGQSSYNSPLHF.

The chain has TRBV7-8 and TRBJ1-5, with TRBD1 matching 7 bases. Losses at the gene ends were 5 bases for V and 9 bases for J; bases not matched to a gene: 16. The CDR3 extends over 16 amino acids. Germline V lookup: CDR1 SGHVS, CDR2 FQNEAQ. The DNA for the CDR3 is TGTGCCAGCAGCGCCTGGACAGGCCCGGGGGGTGGGCCCCAGCATTTT. Translating it yields CASSAWTGPGGGPQHF.

This rearrangement joins TRBV18 to TRBJ1-6; possibly TRBD1 for D (5 bases). The germline gives CDR1 KGHSH, CDR2 LQKENI. V lost 0 bases and J 10 bases, leaving 16 bases between the germline ends. The CDR3 sequence is 16 residues long. CDR3: CASSPPLGLTESPLHF. The CDR3 region has the DNA TGTGCCAGCTCACCACCCCTGGGGCTCACTGAATCACCCCTCCACTTT. The full variable domain, rest sourced from reference TRBV18 and TRBJ1-6, is NAGVMQNPRHLVRRRGQEARLRCSPMKGHSHVYWYRQLPEEGLKFMVYLQKENIIDESGMPKERFSAEFPKEGPSILRIQQVVRGDSAAYFCASSPPLGLTESPLHFGNGTRLTVT.

The V and J genes are TRBV12-3 or TRBV12-4 and TRBJ1-2; 9 bases align to TRBD1. The CDR3 consists of 15 residues. The V and J ends lost 3 bases and 6 bases, in that order; junction bases with no gene match: 8. CDR3 nucleotides: TGTGCCAGCAGTTTGGGACAGGGACGGTCGGATGGCTACACCTTC. Translated: CASSLGQGRSDGYTF.

The chain joins TRBV19 to TRBJ2-5; D might be TRBD1 (5 bases). This CDR3 has 13 amino acids. V lost 4 bases and J lost 4, with 10 bases in between. The germline V gene has CDR1 LNHDA and CDR2 SQIVND (reference sequence). The CDR3 bases are TGTGCCAGTAGTAAAAGGGGTCCAGAGACCCAGTACTTC. Its protein is CASSKRGPETQYF.

The chain carries TRBV15 and TRBJ1-1; the match to TRBD1 covers 7 bases. The CDR3 has 13 residues. V lost 7 bases and J lost 5; bases outside the gene matches: 7. Germline assignment: CDR1 LNHNV and CDR2 YYDKDF (reference sequence). The CDR3, as DNA: TGTGCCACCACCTTTACAGGGGATACTGAAGCTTTCTTT. Translating it yields CATTFTGDTEAFF.

This clonotype has just a few counts. The J gene is TRBJ1-6, the V gene TRBV6-5, with D possibly TRBD1 on 6 matching bases. The CDR3 length is 14 residues. Looked up from germline, CDR1 is MNHEY and CDR2 is SVGAGI. The ends were cut back, 4 bases at V and 4 bases at J, with 8 bases in the middle. The CDR3 bases are TGTGCCAGCAGTTCCGGGACATATAATTCACCCCTCCACTTT. Its protein product is CASSSGTYNSPLHF.

V and J are TRBV7-2 and TRBJ1-5; unclear D gene. CDR3 length: 15 amino acids. The V end was cut by 0 bases, the J end by 4 bases, with 10 bases between. Germline V gene lookup returns CDR1 SGHTA and CDR2 FQGNSA. CDR3 nucleotides: TGTGCCAGCAGCTTAGCAGGGAGGTCGAATCAGCCCCAGCATTTT. Translated, it gives CASSLAGRSNQPQHF.

The chain joins TRBV19 to TRBJ2-5; D remains unclear. Looked up from germline, CDR1 is LNHDA and CDR2 is SQIVND (reference sequence). This CDR3 spans 15 amino acids. The V end lost 0 bases, the J end lost 5 bases, and 13 bases lay between the germline ends. The CDR3 reads CASSIEIGRRETQYF. DNA of the CDR3: TGTGCCAGTAGTATAGAGATTGGACGACGGGAGACCCAGTACTTC.

The chain uses TRBV27 and TRBJ1-6, with TRBD1 as a possible D gene (5 bases). V shed 6 bases and J shed 6 bases, with 15 bases lying between them. CDR1 is MNHEY, CDR2 SMNVEV, per germline (reference sequence). CDR3 length: 15 residues. The CDR3 region has the DNA TGTGCCAGCAGAGCCTGGGACCTCCTTAATTCACCCCTCCACTTT. As protein: CASRAWDLLNSPLHF.

This clonotype is hyperexpanded (1% or more) by share. V gene TRBV27 combines with J gene TRBJ1-2, with TRBD1 matching over 10 bases. V dropped 6 bases and J dropped 4; count of bases not matched to a gene: 14. The CDR3 spans 17 residues. Germline loops: CDR1 MNHEY, CDR2 SMNVEV (reference sequence). In nucleotides, the CDR3 is TGTGCCAGCAGGTACGGGGGGACAGGGGACGATATCTATGGCTACACCTTC. Amino acids: CASRYGGTGDDIYGYTF.

J is TRBJ1-6 and V is TRBV20-1; 8 nucleotides line up with TRBD1. Germline V gene lookup returns CDR1 DFQATT and CDR2 SNEGSKA (reference sequence). J lost 0 bases, V lost 2 bases, and 6 bases had no gene match. There are 17 residues in the CDR3. The CDR3 nucleotides read TGCAGTGCTAGACCGTGGACAGGGAGCTCCTATAATTCACCCCTCCACTTT. This translates into CSARPWTGSSYNSPLHF.

V and J are TRBV24-1 and TRBJ1-3; D ambiguous. CDR1 is KGHDR and CDR2 is SFDVKD in the germline V gene. The ends were cut back, 3 bases at V and 5 bases at J, with 4 bases in the middle. The CDR3 is 12 residues long. CDR3 residues: CATSDNRNTIYF. Here the CDR3 DNA reads TGTGCCACCAGTGATAACAGAAACACCATATATTTT.

The CDR3 bases are TGCAGTGCAAAGGCAGGGGAATTTATGAACACTGAAGCTTTCTTT. This codes for CSAKAGEFMNTEAFF. V gene TRBV20-1 combines with J gene TRBJ1-1, with a possible D match to TRBD1 (6 bases). Germline V CDR1 and CDR2: DFQATT, SNEGSKA (reference sequence). Trimming pared 6 bases from V and 0 bases from J, leaving 17 bases between. The length of the CDR3 is 15 residues.